This T cell receptor beta chain came from a study of T cells in tumors after PD-1 blockade. Study at large: Patients had no prior checkpoint blockade, systemic immunosuppressants, or anti-cancer therapy within 4 weeks. A subset received ongoing vismodegib 150 mg daily alongside anti-PD-1 therapy.

Germline CDR1 and CDR2: LGHNA and YSLEER. This CDR3 comprises 17 residues. V lost 0 bases and J 8 bases, leaving 22 bases between the germline ends. This clone was recorded a few times. Method: immunoSEQ multiplex PCR; TCRdb's copy keeps in-frame clones and lacks some. Among 13,000 to 15,000 clones, approximately 73% were seen once, and the ten largest hold more than 30%. The TCR originated in a human donor with cutaneous squamous cell carcinoma. This chain joins TRBV4-3 and TRBJ1-2; D possibly corresponds to TRBD1 (6 bases). The source was tumor tissue, collected after anti-PD-1 treatment. The DNA for the CDR3 is TGCGCCAGCAGCCAAGATCCCCAACAGGGTGGGATGGAAGGCTACACCTTC. Translating gives CASSQDPQQGGMEGYTF.